This entry is about one T cell receptor beta chain. The target antigen is unknown. These data belong to a study of T cell responses to AZD1222 COVID-19 vaccine. Findings and caveats of the study: Mostly white British, mostly female donors; authors suggested clonal diversity may be underestimated. Mapped onto spike, vaccine-associated CD4 TCRs spanned it and were dominant at 160-218 and 743-854. Recipients of AZD1222 seropositive at baseline numbered only 6 or 7.

TCRdb's table, derived via immunoSEQ multiplex PCR, lists solely in-frame clones and lacks some. Of 150,000 or so clones detected, about 91% appear once; the ten largest clones hold around 3.5%. The specimen was peripheral blood, collected 28 days after the second AZD1222 dose. This TCR was sampled from an adult who received the AZD1222 COVID-19 vaccine.

The CDR3 sequence is CATSREGPNYGYTF. CDR3 coding DNA: TGTGCCACCAGCAGAGAGGGGCCGAACTATGGCTACACCTTC. V gene TRBV15 combines with J gene TRBJ1-2; possible D gene TRBD1, 5 bases. Trimming cost V 0 bases and J 2 bases, with 7 bases left between them. Germline V lookup: CDR1 LNHNV, CDR2 YYDKDF (reference sequence). The CDR3 sequence is 14 residues long. Based on the CDR3 plus reference TRBV15 and TRBJ1-2, the full variable domain is DAMVIQNPRYQVTQFGKPVTLSCSQTLNHNVMYWYQQKSSQAPKLLFHYYDKDFNNEADTPDNFQSRRPNTSFCFLDIRSPGLGDTAMYLCATSREGPNYGYTFGSGTRLTVV.